This TCR beta chain is drawn from a study of cytomegalovirus exposure and HLA in healthy donors (dated by TCRdb to about 2017). Notes on the research overall: An earlier analysis of 587 of the donors reported about 300 Gb of sequence data and 90 million to 120 million unique TCR beta sequences obtained from around 170 million T cells. About 280 gigabases of sequencing data and 91 million or so unique TCR sequences made up an early release that covered fewer than 650 HLA-typed donors. High-throughput TCR immunosequencing, statistical association of individual TCRs with disease status, and machine learning were combined to predict cytomegalovirus infection status. A later analysis re-examined previously published TCR beta repertoires from about 670 donors and added high-resolution HLA genotyping to investigate patterns of TCR occurrence. Rather than using new phenotypic data, the later analysis identified candidate immune exposures from TCR beta sequences and from how often those sequences occurred across donors. Class I and class II HLA loci were covered by the typing at four-digit resolution. The study profiled the T cell repertoires of about 720 subjects by immunosequencing and related them to cytomegalovirus serostatus. Among the roughly 410 genotyped donors, around 81% belonged to the genetic ancestry cluster associated with self-reported Caucasian donors. The number of donors typed differed by locus, with about 620-630 for A, B, C, DRB1 and DQB1, roughly 550 for DQA1, about 610 for DPA1, and around 430 for DPB1. Roughly five DR-DQ haplotypes were treated as single units for association and clustering because of strong linkage in the cohort. Along with the approximately 700-subject first cohort, a separate validation cohort of 120 different subjects was used. In an earlier analysis of 587 of the donors, high-throughput TCR beta sequencing was used to judge whether each TCR beta V gene segment behaved as functional or pseudogenic. Genome-wide SNP genotypes for about 60% of the roughly 700 donors were used in a later genetic analysis, which treated that subset as a discovery cohort. Donor age, sex, ethnicity and CMV serostatus were compiled alongside the repertoire data. The aim of the study was to test whether cataloging public T cell receptors could identify signatures of past pathogen exposure. On average, around 240,000 unique TCR beta nucleotide sequences were sequenced per donor among a few hundred genotyped donors of the cohort, with roughly 18% of those sequences being non-productive. Every repertoire in the discovery cohort had been generated on one and the same sequencing platform. Summary of the overall study and its limitations: Across donors, most TCR sequences were observed very rarely, whereas some public TCRs were present in many individuals. A later analysis associated 15,000 to 20,000 TCR beta sequences with specific HLA alleles at a false discovery rate of 0.05. V-gene and J-gene trimming of TCR beta chains was associated with a missense DCLRE1C variant in a later genetic analysis, and the association was replicated in an independent cohort. The sequencing pipeline was judged likely to have produced a cluster of highly shared sequence variants as a technical artifact. In vitro tests confirmed that a few of the cytomegalovirus-associated TCR beta chains recognize cytomegalovirus antigens. Roughly uniform sequencing depth across donors was assumed in presence/absence analyses, although this assumption may not hold. Some IMGT-functional V segments, including TRBV6-2 and TRBV6-3, could not be distinguished by the 87-base-pair reads and were therefore excluded. The earlier analysis of 587 of the donors excluded roughly 16 rarely observed V segments, including chromosome 9 orphons, because counts were too low. The study listed 164 TCR beta chains as associated with cytomegalovirus. According to a later analysis, TCR association rates differed among HLA loci, with DRB1 alleles showing the most associated TCRs and HLA-C alleles showing the fewest. The authors suggested that the approach could potentially be generalized to other disease states and immunological phenotypes. Correlated functional status among segregating V segments might be attributable to linkage disequilibrium, but an unknown experimental factor could not be ruled out. Because HLA typing was missing for some donors at each locus, association tests included only the typed subset. In a later analysis, HLA-associated TCR beta chains showed more clonal expansion and lower generation probabilities than non-associated chains that were equally common. Compared with the roughly 700-donor mean, donors in an Asian-associated ancestry cluster had fewer N-insertions in productive TCRs, according to a later genetic analysis. Immune exposure information for the cohort was limited to CMV serostatus. According to a later analysis, most CMV-associated TCR beta chains appeared to be HLA-restricted, and the HLA associations seemed to be driven largely by CMV exposure. When HLA alleles, especially DR and DQ, strongly co-occurred, TCR associations were difficult to assign to individual alleles. In an earlier analysis of around 600 of the donors, most TCR beta V segments appeared in productive rearrangements about 87% or about 30% of the time, broadly matching IMGT annotations. In both the original and validation cohorts, the classifier was reported to diagnose cytomegalovirus status with high specificity and sensitivity. In this cohort, only TCR beta chains were sequenced, and detectable features were limited by the absence of alpha or paired-chain data. A further reported finding was that TCR beta sequences accurately predicted the HLA-A and HLA-B alleles for most subjects in the first cohort. A later analysis reported that several top co-occurrence clusters appeared linked to parvovirus B19, influenza, CMV and Epstein-Barr virus.

Comments on this clone: Its antigen is currently not known. No much larger clone exists at a distance of one base, and base qualities are not known.

The cohort was made up of several hundred healthy bone marrow donors. At the time of sampling, every cohort member was nominally healthy, though immune exposures that went unrecorded were likely present. The donor was CMV seropositive and was included in the group of 250 to 350 seropositive cohort members. A peripheral blood sample was provided by each donor, and peripheral blood mononuclear cells were used for TCR beta sequencing. The Qiagen DNeasy Blood Extraction Kit was used to extract genomic DNA from the blood cell samples. The library relied on the immunoSEQ multiplex PCR assay. For the multiplex PCR, a mixture combining 60 forward primers for TCR Vbeta segments and 13 reverse primers for TCR Jbeta segments was used. A multiplex PCR assay on genomic DNA amplified the CDR3 region of rearranged TCR beta genes. The amplified TCR beta libraries were sequenced on the Illumina HiSeq System as 87-base-pair reads. In the source study's methods: A later analysis tallied around 80 million unique TCR beta chains across the 610 or so repertoires, and about 12 million of those chains were shared by two or more donors. To remove PCR and sequencing errors, raw reads were error-corrected and collapsed into unique sequences using a nearest-neighbor algorithm that merged closely related sequences. To assign V, D and J gene segments, CDR3 sequences were aligned to IMGT reference sequences. For a sequence to be retained, at least a six-nucleotide match to both a V gene segment and a J gene segment was required. Rearrangements were classified as productive when the CDR3 lacked stop codons and remained in frame with V and J, and all other rearrangements were classified as non-productive. CDR3 was defined according to IMGT convention as the region running from the second conserved V-encoded cysteine to the conserved J-encoded phenylalanine. Sequences without an unambiguous match to a single V gene segment were excluded from the earlier analysis of approximately 560 of the donors. An earlier analysis of almost 600 of the donors classified V segments as functional when productive rearrangements were above 56.7% and as segregating when the standard deviation between donors was above 5%. To diagnose cytomegalovirus status from the catalog of TCR beta chain sequences, a statistical classification framework was built. A later analysis assigned V and J genes by comparing TCR nucleotide sequences with IMGT/GENE-DB human TR gene sequences. The TCRdist pipeline was used in a later analysis to assign CDR3 sequences and most-parsimonious VDJ recombination scenarios. A later analysis defined each TCR beta chain by its CDR3 amino acid sequence plus V-gene family, and excluded reads lacking a unique V-gene family. To address suspected cross-contamination and a sequencing artifact, a later analysis removed roughly 640 highly shared, low-generation-probability nucleotide sequences. In a later analysis, a clonal expansion index for each public chain was calculated from normalized within-repertoire ranks of inferred template counts. Generation probabilities in a later analysis came from a VDJ recombination model fitted to out-of-frame rearrangements, and those results were checked against IGoR. In a later analysis, TCR-TCR, TCR-HLA and TCR-CMV co-occurrence was scored with hypergeometric tests, and a repertoire-size bias correction was applied to TCR pairs. In a later analysis, false discovery rates were estimated by permuting HLA or CMV assignments 20 times. In a later analysis, co-occurring TCRs were grouped with DBSCAN, and TCRdist sequence similarity was added when clustering was performed within HLA-allele-positive subsets. For co-occurrence clustering, repertoires with fewer than 30,000 or more than 120,000 public chains were excluded, along with 4 to 6 repertoires with anomalous nucleotide sharing. Entries here come from immuneACCESS through TCRdb and include only in-frame sequences with V and J called. Some clones fail to appear in such tables; in the studies checked, an unresolved V gene covers under half of the shortfall, and the cause of the remainder is unknown. V, J and clone size reflect that table, while D and trimming were determined from the DNA. Recorded for this sample are some 200,000 clones; just over 75% of them occurred a single time. Roughly 2.5% of the sample comes from the top ten.

CDR3 length: 14 amino acids, cysteine to phenylalanine. Of all the DNA, just the CDR3 is kept, 42 bases in frame from base 1. The junction shows trimming of 4 bases on V and 1 base on J, and the gene matches do not reach 5 bases of it. CDR1 and CDR2 are drawn from the germline V gene: SGDLS, YYNGEE. The sequence derives from a woman aged 55-69 years in good health and CMV-seropositive. The chain uses TRBV9 and TRBJ2-7; 7 bases in the junction line up with TRBD2. The material sequenced was PBMCs. The DNA sequence reads TGTGCCAGCAGCCCTCAGGGACTATCCTACGAGCAGTACTTC. The translation is CASSPQGLSYEQYF.